The rows below give T cell receptor beta chains drawn from one sample of a study of T-cell memory formation after mild COVID-19. TCRdb re-called the 5' RACE reads with MiXCR, one entry per CDR3 protein. The sample shows approximately 250,000 distinct CDR3 sequences, 15% to 20% of them seen only once. Material: PBMCs or a T cell subset sorted from them (not recorded which). These receptors were taken from a man aged 18 to 29 who had mild COVID-19 (a few samples of this study predate the infection). Cell type and time point are not known. Each CDR3 is given with its conserved first and last residue. The D gene is left open where the match is weak. Some rows mark clone size as missing; the rest say once, few, many or name a class of expanded clone.

d_gene | j_gene | v_gene | abundance | CDR3nt | CDR3aa
NA | TRBJ2-1 | TRBV6-5 | NA | TGTGCCAGCAGTCCCGGCTCAGTAGGAGCCTACAATGAGCAGTTCTTC | CASSPGSVGAYNEQFF
TRBD1 | TRBJ1-4 | TRBV7-2 | few | TGTGCCAGCAGCCCTAGACAGGGTTTCGAAAAACTGTTTTTT | CASSPRQGFEKLFF
TRBD1 | TRBJ2-7 | TRBV6-2/TRBV6-3 | few | TGTGCCAGCAGGCCCGACAGGGGCCTCTCCTACGAGCAGTACTTC | CASRPDRGLSYEQYF
TRBD1 | TRBJ1-6 | TRBV27 | few | TGTGCCAGCAGTTTAGACCCGGACAGGGGGAATTCACCCCTCCACTTT | CASSLDPDRGNSPLHF
NA | TRBJ2-5 | TRBV2 | few | TGTGCCAGCAGGACGGAGACCCAGTACTTC | CASRTETQYF
NA | TRBJ2-2 | TRBV7-6 | NA | TGTGCCAGCAGCACGGACGCCGGGGAGCTGTTTTTT | CASSTDAGELFF
NA | TRBJ2-2 | TRBV7-2 | many | TGTGCCAGCAGCTTAGTTACCGGGGAGCTGTTTTTT | CASSLVTGELFF
TRBD1 | TRBJ2-2 | TRBV7-3 | NA | TGTGCCAGCAGCTTAGATTACGGGACAGGGTATCCCGGGGAGCTGTTTTTT | CASSLDYGTGYPGELFF
NA | TRBJ2-1 | TRBV5-1 | few | TGCGCCAGCAGCTTCGACCCCCTGCCGAGTGAGCAGTTCTTC | CASSFDPLPSEQFF
NA | TRBJ1-2 | TRBV5-1 | NA | TGCGCCAGCAGCTCGGCAGGCGGCTACACCTTC | CASSSAGGYTF
NA | TRBJ1-5 | TRBV10-3 | NA | TGTGCCATCAGATCGACAGCCCTGGAGCCCCAGCATTTT | CAIRSTALEPQHF
NA | TRBJ2-7 | TRBV7-2 | many | TGTGCCAGCAGCCCTGCCAGGGCCCCCTACGAGCAGTACTTC | CASSPARAPYEQYF
NA | TRBJ1-2 | TRBV6-5 | NA | TGTGCCAGCACCGAGACGGGGGGGAATGGCTACACCTTC | CASTETGGNGYTF
TRBD2 | TRBJ2-3 | TRBV5-1 | many | TGCGCCAGCAGCTGGGGTGCCGGGACTAGCATCCCAGATACGCAGTATTTT | CASSWGAGTSIPDTQYF
NA | TRBJ2-5 | TRBV4-1 | NA | TGCGCCAGCAGCCAAGTGGGAACCGAGGAGACCCAGTACTTC | CASSQVGTEETQYF
TRBD1 | TRBJ1-6 | TRBV9 | few | TGTGCCAGCAGCCACAGGGGGGATTCACCCCTCCACTTT | CASSHRGDSPLHF
NA | TRBJ1-2 | TRBV7-9 | few | TGTGCCAGCAGCTCCCCCCCCAGACAGGCCCCTTATGGCTACACCTTC | CASSSPPRQAPYGYTF
TRBD1 | TRBJ1-3 | TRBV5-6 | few | TGTGCCAGCAGCTTTTGGACAGGGAATATTGGAAACACCATATATTTT | CASSFWTGNIGNTIYF
NA | TRBJ2-3 | TRBV4-1 | many | TGCGCCAGCAGCCAGGGGCTAGGGGCTCGGGATACGCAGTATTTT | CASSQGLGARDTQYF
TRBD1 | TRBJ2-2 | TRBV7-9 | NA | TGTGCCAGCAGACCAGACAGGGATCCCACCGGGGAGCTGTTTTTT | CASRPDRDPTGELFF
NA | TRBJ1-1 | TRBV9 | few | TGTGCCAGCAGCGTAGCAAGTCAAAACCGGGAAGCTTTCTTT | CASSVASQNREAFF
TRBD1 | TRBJ1-5 | TRBV20-1 | NA | TGCAGTGCTCGACAGGGCCGGGGGCCCCAGCATTTT | CSARQGRGPQHF
TRBD1 | TRBJ2-5 | TRBV5-1 | NA | TGCGCCACTAGGACAGGGGGCAATCTGGAGACCCAGTACTTC | CATRTGGNLETQYF
NA | TRBJ2-5 | TRBV12-3/TRBV12-4 | few | TGTGCCAGCAGTGGAAGATGGGGCTCCGAGACCCAGTACTTC | CASSGRWGSETQYF
NA | TRBJ2-7 | TRBV10-3 | NA | TGTGCCATCAGTGCGACACGGAGACCCCCCGACCACGAGCAGTACTTC | CAISATRRPPDHEQYF
NA | TRBJ1-5 | TRBV7-2 | NA | TGTGCCAGCAGCGAAAGAGTGGGGGATCAGCCCCAGCATTTT | CASSERVGDQPQHF
TRBD2 | TRBJ2-2 | TRBV7-9 | NA | TGTGCCAGCAGCTGGCTAGCGGGCAACACCGGGGAGCTGTTTTTT | CASSWLAGNTGELFF
NA | TRBJ1-1 | TRBV6-2/TRBV6-3 | NA | TGTGCCAGCAGTTACGGGAGCTCCACCCAAGCTTTCTTT | CASSYGSSTQAFF
NA | TRBJ2-1 | TRBV7-3 | few | TGTGCCAGCAGCTCCCCCATGGCCCCGAACAATGAGCAGTTCTTC | CASSSPMAPNNEQFF
NA | TRBJ2-5 | TRBV15 | few | TGTGCCACCAGCAGAGTTTCGGCGAGAGGAGAGACCCAGTACTTC | CATSRVSARGETQYF
NA | TRBJ2-3 | TRBV5-1 | NA | TGCGCCAGCAGCTTGCAAGACAGTAGCACAGATACGCAGTATTTT | CASSLQDSSTDTQYF
NA | TRBJ1-2 | TRBV6-5 | many | TGTGCCAGCAGTTACGGTCAGGTCTCCTATGGCTACACCTTC | CASSYGQVSYGYTF
NA | TRBJ2-1 | TRBV7-9 | NA | TGTGCCAGCAGCTTATACCCCCCCTCTGAGCAGTTCTTC | CASSLYPPSEQFF
TRBD1 | TRBJ2-1 | TRBV20-1 | NA | TGCAGTACTAGGGGTACCCAGGGGGCAGATGAGCAGTTCTTC | CSTRGTQGADEQFF
NA | TRBJ2-5 | TRBV7-6 | many | TGTGCCAGCGGGGACAACCAAGAGACCCAGTACTTC | CASGDNQETQYF
NA | TRBJ2-7 | TRBV12-3/TRBV12-4 | NA | TGTGCCAGCAGTCCTACAGGGTCGCCCTCCGAGCAGTACTTC | CASSPTGSPSEQYF
TRBD2 | TRBJ2-5 | TRBV2 | few | TGTGCCAGCAGTGAAGTGGCGGGGGTTGAGACCCAGTACTTC | CASSEVAGVETQYF
NA | TRBJ1-5 | TRBV3-1 | NA | TGTGCCAGCAGCCAGCAAAATCAGCCCCAGCATTTT | CASSQQNQPQHF
NA | TRBJ2-3 | TRBV7-8 | few | TGTGCCAGCAGCCAAAACTTAGATACGCAGTATTTT | CASSQNLDTQYF
NA | TRBJ1-1 | TRBV2 | NA | TGTGCCAGCAGCCGCGCCGAGGACACTGAAGCTTTCTTT | CASSRAEDTEAFF
TRBD1 | TRBJ2-5 | TRBV5-1 | NA | TGCGCCAGCAGCCACGGGACAGAGCAAGAGACCCAGTACTTC | CASSHGTEQETQYF
TRBD1 | TRBJ1-2 | TRBV7-2 | few | TGTGCCAGCAGCTACGACAGGGTAAAGGCTGGCTACACCTTC | CASSYDRVKAGYTF
TRBD1 | TRBJ2-1 | TRBV5-1 | few | TGCGCCAGCAGCTTGGTGAGCGGGACAGGGTCATACAATGAGCAGTTCTTC | CASSLVSGTGSYNEQFF
NA | TRBJ2-2 | TRBV4-1 | NA | TGCGCCAGCAGCCCACTGCCGAGAGGCGCCGGGGAGCTGTTTTTT | CASSPLPRGAGELFF
NA | TRBJ1-2 | TRBV7-9 | NA | TGTGCCAGCAGCTTAAAGCCCGCTGGCTATGGCTACACCTTC | CASSLKPAGYGYTF
NA | TRBJ2-3 | TRBV7-9 | NA | TGTGCCAGCAGCTTAGGCGGCGACAGCGCAGATACGCAGTATTTT | CASSLGGDSADTQYF
NA | TRBJ2-5 | TRBV24-1 | NA | TGTGCCACCGCCGCCCGATTCCGGGAGACCCAGTACTTC | CATAARFRETQYF
NA | TRBJ1-2 | TRBV7-2 | few | TGTGCCAGCAGCCGCAGCTATGGCTACACCTTC | CASSRSYGYTF
TRBD2 | TRBJ2-2 | TRBV5-1 | NA | TGCGCCAGCAGCGAGCGGGGCTTCACCGGGGAGCTGTTTTTT | CASSERGFTGELFF